The subject of this entry is one TCR beta chain. Germline trimming cut 3 bases from V and 10 bases from J; bases unmatched to any gene: 4. Germline CDR1 and CDR2: MGHRA and YSYEKL. The CDR3 sequence is 14 residues long. These data come from a study of blood T cell repertoires in COVID-19. Study-level information: PBMCs, B-cell-depleted T cells, or T cells were the source of the cDNA or gDNA that made up the material.

Authors' data handling: Reference gene primer amplification gave nucleated cell count estimates. Sequencing used immunoSEQ multiplex PCR; TCRdb keeps in-frame clones, though not all of them. That table is the source of V, J and clone size, and D and trimming were worked out from the DNA. This sample carries about 380,000 clones, 87% of them seen once, and the ten largest clones take around 3%. Cohort placement rested on clinical history that participants reported themselves. Two negative PCRs, clearance, or symptom resolution characterized the recovered Cohort 3 donors. The chain couples TRBV4-1 to TRBJ1-6; 9 bases agree with TRBD1. This clonotype was obtained from a woman under 40 who had recovered from COVID-19. The sample consisted of PBMCs or T cells enriched from blood (not recorded which). DNA of the CDR3: TGCGCCAGCAGCCAGGGACAGGGTCTCTCACCCCTCCACTTT. Amino acids: CASSQGQGLSPLHF.